Following are 18 T cell receptor beta chains from one sample sequenced in a study of neoadjuvant anti-PD-1 for oral cavity cancer. Time point reported: after neoadjuvant nivolumab, at surgical resection. This table comes from immunoSEQ multiplex PCR, and its TCRdb copy is limited to in-frame clones, with some not included. Of around 8,000 clones in the sample, approximately 70% were seen once. Sequencing used PBMCs, obtained after nivolumab (anti-PD-1) treatment. These receptor sequences come from a person aged 35-79 years with oral cavity squamous cell carcinoma.

The V call is TRBV2, the J call TRBJ1-5; weak D call: TRBD1 (5 bases). V was trimmed by 3 bases and J by 6 bases, leaving 12 bases between them. The CDR3 extends over 14 amino acids. Germline values: CDR1 SNHLY, CDR2 FYNNEI. The CDR3 DNA reads as TGTGCCAGCAGTGATCTAAGGGGCGGTCAGCCCCAGCATTTT. Translation gives CASSDLRGGQPQHF.

This clone was found a few times. The chain uses TRBV12-5 and TRBJ2-1; weak D call: TRBD1 (6 bases). V lost 7 bases and J 4 bases, leaving 14 bases between the germline ends. This CDR3 comprises 14 residues. Germline lookup yields CDR1 LGHNT and CDR2 FRNRAP. The CDR3: CASALDRRYNEQFF. The CDR3 bases are TGTGCTAGTGCCCTGGACAGAAGATACAATGAGCAGTTCTTC.

The chain has TRBV7-9 and TRBJ1-5, with a tentative D call TRBD1 (6 bases). In germline, CDR1 is SEHNR, CDR2 FQNEAQ (reference sequence). The CDR3 length is 16 residues. Trimming pared 0 bases from V and 2 bases from J, leaving 11 bases between. The CDR3 region has the DNA TGTGCCAGCAGCTTAGCACAGGGTTTTCGCAATCAGCCCCAGCATTTT. It is translated as CASSLAQGFRNQPQHF.

The chain employs TRBV2 and TRBJ2-5, with D possibly matching TRBD1 (5 bases). The CDR3 spans 14 residues. Germline CDR1 reads SNHLY; CDR2 reads FYNNEI. V lost 7 bases, J lost 2 bases, and 14 bases lay in between. CDR3 sequence (DNA): TGTGCCAGCAAAACAGGCTCCGGGCAAGAGACCCAGTACTTC. Translation: CASKTGSGQETQYF.

The J gene is TRBJ1-2, the V gene TRBV5-6; 10 bases are shared with TRBD1. In germline, CDR1 is SGHDT, CDR2 YYEEEE. J lost 4 bases, V lost 4 bases, and 4 bases had no gene match. There are 14 residues in the CDR3. CDR3 loop: CASSTRTGGYGYTF. The CDR3 DNA reads TGTGCCAGCAGCACTCGGACAGGGGGCTATGGCTACACCTTC.

The chain employs TRBV4-3 and TRBJ2-1; 7 nucleotides line up with TRBD1. V shed 0 bases, J shed 6 bases, and the junction held 5 bases outside the gene matches. This CDR3 region has 15 residues. Germline CDR1 and CDR2: LGHNA and YSLEER. CDR3 sequence: CASSQEWAGGNEQFF. In nucleotides, the CDR3 is TGCGCCAGCAGCCAAGAGTGGGCAGGGGGCAATGAGCAGTTCTTC.

The rearrangement uses TRBV19 and TRBJ1-6; D gene ambiguous. Germline loops: CDR1 LNHDA, CDR2 SQIVND (reference sequence). This CDR3 is 13 amino acids long. Trimming stripped 7 bases from V and 7 bases from J, with 11 bases between. The CDR3 coding sequence is TGTGCCAGTAAGAGAGGAACCAATTCACCCCTCCACTTT. Residues: CASKRGTNSPLHF.

The CDR3 protein is CASSISGQGNYGYTF. The CDR3 DNA is TGTGCCAGTAGTATCTCGGGACAGGGTAACTATGGCTACACCTTC. This chain uses TRBV19 with TRBJ1-2; 9 nucleotides align to TRBD1. Germline CDR1 is LNHDA and CDR2 is SQIVND (reference sequence). J was trimmed by 1 base and V by 3 bases; bases with no gene match: 3. This CDR3 region has 15 residues.

This chain links TRBV4-1 with TRBJ2-6; no clear D. V shed 0 bases and J shed 2 bases, with 5 bases lying between them. Per the germline V gene, CDR1 is MGHRA and CDR2 is YSYEKL. This CDR3 comprises 15 residues. CDR3: CASSQERAGANVLTF. The CDR3 DNA reads as TGCGCCAGCAGCCAAGAACGGGCTGGGGCCAACGTCCTGACTTTC.

For this clone: At one end, the junction sequence differs from germline, possibly due to a read error. V usage is TRBV7-2 and J usage is TRBJ2-4, with a possible D match to TRBD1 (6 bases). Germline loops: CDR1 SGHTA, CDR2 FQGNSA. The CDR3 has 14 amino acids. In nucleotides, the CDR3 is TGTGCCAGCAGCCCACGGACAGCCCAAAACATTCAGTACTTC. It translates to CASSPRTAQNIQYF.

The CDR3 reads CASGPTGGFYNEQFF. The CDR3 DNA reads TGTGCCAGCGGCCCGACCGGGGGGTTCTACAATGAGCAGTTCTTC. The chain employs TRBV11-2 and TRBJ2-1, with TRBD2 identical over 7 bases. The CDR3 consists of 15 residues. V gave up 8 bases and J gave up 3 bases; unmatched junction bases: 10. Germline CDR1 is SGHAT and CDR2 is FQNNGV.

This clone was detected only a few times. V is TRBV29-1 and J is TRBJ2-1, with 7 bases aligning to TRBD2. The trim removed 0 bases at V and 5 bases at J, leaving 7 bases unmatched. Germline loops: CDR1 SQVTM, CDR2 ANQGSEA. The CDR3 is 15 residues long. The CDR3 DNA sequence: TGCAGCGTTGAAGATCGCGCTAGCGGAAACAATGAGCAGTTCTTC. This encodes CSVEDRASGNNEQFF.

In its sample, this clone was seen a few times. V gene TRBV23-1 combines with J gene TRBJ2-4; TRBD2 might be the D (7 bases). TRBV23-1 is marked as an open reading frame, function uncertain. The CDR3 runs 18 residues. Trimming removed 7 bases from V and 2 bases from J, with 24 bases in between. The CDR3: CASIYYGWRGGSKNIQYF. The DNA for the CDR3 is TGCGCCAGCATATACTACGGTTGGAGGGGGGGATCCAAAAACATTCAGTACTTC.

This chain uses TRBV10-1 with TRBJ2-2, with TRBD1 matching 8 bases. V gave up 5 bases and J gave up 11 bases; unmatched junction bases: 7. Looked up from germline, CDR1 is WNHNN and CDR2 is SYGVQD (reference sequence). This CDR3 is built from 13 residues. CDR3 DNA: TGCGCCAGCAGTCTACAGGGGGATCTCGAGCTGTTTTTT. Its translation is CASSLQGDLELFF.

V usage is TRBV19 and J usage is TRBJ1-1; the match to TRBD1 covers 7 bases. With V trimmed by 5 bases and J by 7 bases, 7 bases remained unmatched. The germline V gene encodes CDR1 LNHDA and CDR2 SQIVND (reference sequence). This CDR3 spans 13 amino acids. The CDR3 sequence is CASSVQGMGEAFF. CDR3 DNA: TGTGCCAGTAGTGTACAGGGGATGGGTGAAGCTTTCTTT.

The chain carries TRBV10-1 and TRBJ1-1; D might be TRBD1 (5 bases). The germline V gene encodes CDR1 WNHNN and CDR2 SYGVQD (reference sequence). Trimming took off 2 bases at V and 3 bases at J, with 10 bases between the two ends. This CDR3 region has 14 residues. The CDR3: CASSETGTDTEAFF. In DNA form, the CDR3 reads TGCGCCAGCAGTGAGACAGGAACAGACACTGAAGCTTTCTTT.

There are a few counts of this clone. V usage is TRBV5-8 and J usage is TRBJ1-5; D gene ambiguous. Germline V gene lookup returns CDR1 SGHTS and CDR2 YDEGEE. The CDR3 extends over 13 amino acids. Trimming took 0 bases from V and 7 from J, leaving 8 bases between them. CDR3 sequence reads: CASSLGIGQPQHF. The CDR3 nucleotides read TGTGCCAGCAGCTTGGGAATCGGCCAGCCCCAGCATTTT.

This clone is categorized as large (0.1 to 1%). CDR3 in DNA: TGCGCCAGCAGCTTGGACCTAGCCTACAATGAGCAGTTCTTC. Encoded protein: CASSLDLAYNEQFF. V is TRBV5-1 and J is TRBJ2-1, with no clear D. Deletions cut 0 bases from V and 2 bases from J, with 6 bases between. The CDR3 has 14 amino acids. The V gene's germline CDR1 is SGHRS and CDR2 YFSETQ.